A selection of T cell receptor beta chains follows, all from one sample in a study of identical twins. In TCRdb, the 5' RACE reads were re-called with MiXCR into one record per CDR3 protein. Of 690,000 or so distinct CDR3 sequences listed, approximately 9% are singletons. These data were also reused for a study on yellow fever vaccine responses in identical twins.

Material: PBMCs. The receptors derive from a woman younger than 30 in good health. Each CDR3 is given with its conserved first and last residue. D genes are given only for firm matches. Part of the rows lack a size; the others show once, few, many or a class for expanded clones.

cdr3_aa: CASSQDRGLGDTQYF
cdr3_nt: TGCGCCAGCAGCCAAGACAGGGGGCTTGGAGATACGCAGTATTTT
d_call: TRBD1
clone_size: few
v_call: TRBV4-3
cdr3_length: 15
j_call: TRBJ2-3

cdr3_aa: CASRGYTDTQYF
cdr3_nt: TGTGCCAGCAGGGGATACACAGATACGCAGTATTTT
d_call: .
clone_size: .
v_call: TRBV6-5
cdr3_length: 12
j_call: TRBJ2-3

cdr3_aa: CASSLIQGGQPQHF
cdr3_nt: TGTGCCAGCAGTTTGATTCAGGGGGGTCAGCCCCAGCATTTT
d_call: TRBD1
clone_size: .
v_call: TRBV12-3/TRBV12-4
cdr3_length: 14
j_call: TRBJ1-5

cdr3_aa: CASSTRGAVENTGELFF
cdr3_nt: TGCGCCAGCAGCACCAGGGGTGCTGTCGAAAACACCGGGGAGCTGTTTTTT
d_call: .
clone_size: .
v_call: TRBV5-1
cdr3_length: 17
j_call: TRBJ2-2

cdr3_aa: CASSARQGEKLFF
cdr3_nt: TGTGCCAGCAGCGCGCGACAGGGTGAAAAACTGTTTTTT
d_call: TRBD1
clone_size: few
v_call: TRBV9
cdr3_length: 13
j_call: TRBJ1-4

cdr3_aa: CASSSRDPQETQYF
cdr3_nt: TGTGCCAGCAGCTCCCGGGATCCCCAAGAGACCCAGTACTTC
d_call: .
clone_size: few
v_call: TRBV7-9
cdr3_length: 14
j_call: TRBJ2-5

cdr3_aa: CASSFLAGREQYF
cdr3_nt: TGTGCCAGCAGCTTCCTAGCGGGGAGAGAGCAGTACTTC
d_call: TRBD2
clone_size: many
v_call: TRBV7-2
cdr3_length: 13
j_call: TRBJ2-7

cdr3_aa: CASSQDAGNAYEQYF
cdr3_nt: TGTGCCAGCAGCCAAGATGCGGGGAACGCCTACGAGCAGTACTTC
d_call: .
clone_size: few
v_call: TRBV3-1
cdr3_length: 15
j_call: TRBJ2-7

cdr3_aa: CASSLPDQETQYF
cdr3_nt: TGTGCCAGCAGTTTACCCGACCAAGAGACCCAGTACTTC
d_call: .
clone_size: .
v_call: TRBV28
cdr3_length: 13
j_call: TRBJ2-5

cdr3_aa: CATSSLGGGANNEQFF
cdr3_nt: TGTGCCACCAGCAGCCTTGGCGGGGGGGCAAATAATGAGCAGTTCTTC
d_call: TRBD2
clone_size: few
v_call: TRBV15
cdr3_length: 16
j_call: TRBJ2-1

cdr3_aa: CASSLLGTTGELFF
cdr3_nt: TGTGCCAGCAGCTTACTCGGGACCACCGGGGAGCTGTTTTTT
d_call: .
clone_size: many
v_call: TRBV7-2
cdr3_length: 14
j_call: TRBJ2-2

cdr3_aa: CSVPGPRDNEQFF
cdr3_nt: TGCAGCGTTCCTGGGCCCAGGGACAATGAGCAGTTCTTC
d_call: .
clone_size: few
v_call: TRBV29-1
cdr3_length: 13
j_call: TRBJ2-1

cdr3_aa: CSARDLGTSGSYEQYF
cdr3_nt: TGCAGTGCTAGAGACCTCGGGACTAGCGGGAGTTACGAGCAGTACTTC
d_call: TRBD2
clone_size: .
v_call: TRBV20-1
cdr3_length: 16
j_call: TRBJ2-7

cdr3_aa: CSVELPTSDYEQYF
cdr3_nt: TGCAGCGTTGAGCTCCCAACATCCGACTACGAGCAGTACTTC
d_call: .
clone_size: .
v_call: TRBV29-1
cdr3_length: 14
j_call: TRBJ2-7

cdr3_aa: CASSQGTLSHEQYF
cdr3_nt: TGCGCCAGCAGCCAGGGGACATTAAGCCACGAGCAGTACTTC
d_call: .
clone_size: few
v_call: TRBV4-1
cdr3_length: 14
j_call: TRBJ2-7

cdr3_aa: CASSQELQVETQYF
cdr3_nt: TGCGCCAGCAGCCAAGAGCTGCAGGTGGAGACCCAGTACTTC
d_call: .
clone_size: few
v_call: TRBV4-1
cdr3_length: 14
j_call: TRBJ2-5

cdr3_aa: CASSSLRLNTEAFF
cdr3_nt: TGTGCCAGCAGCTCCCTAAGGCTGAACACTGAAGCTTTCTTT
d_call: .
clone_size: many
v_call: TRBV7-9
cdr3_length: 14
j_call: TRBJ1-1

cdr3_aa: CASSGVGTAYGYTF
cdr3_nt: TGTGCCAGCAGTGGAGTCGGGACGGCTTATGGCTACACCTTC
d_call: .
clone_size: many
v_call: TRBV6-1
cdr3_length: 14
j_call: TRBJ1-2

cdr3_aa: CASSFAWGQSNQPQHF
cdr3_nt: TGTGCCAGCAGTTTCGCGTGGGGTCAGAGCAATCAGCCCCAGCATTTT
d_call: .
clone_size: .
v_call: TRBV12-3/TRBV12-4
cdr3_length: 16
j_call: TRBJ1-5

cdr3_aa: CASSIHAGDPTQYF
cdr3_nt: TGTGCCAGCAGTATACACGCAGGGGATCCTACGCAGTATTTT
d_call: .
clone_size: few
v_call: TRBV27
cdr3_length: 14
j_call: TRBJ2-3

cdr3_aa: CASSQGRDRGILKNIQYF
cdr3_nt: TGCGCCAGCAGCCAAGGGAGGGACAGGGGAATTTTGAAAAACATTCAGTACTTC
d_call: TRBD1
clone_size: .
v_call: TRBV4-1
cdr3_length: 18
j_call: TRBJ2-4

cdr3_aa: CSEGGSSYNEQFF
cdr3_nt: TGCAGCGAAGGCGGGAGTTCCTACAATGAGCAGTTCTTC
d_call: TRBD2
clone_size: few
v_call: TRBV29-1
cdr3_length: 13
j_call: TRBJ2-1

cdr3_aa: CASSSLAGAYNEQFF
cdr3_nt: TGTGCCAGCAGTTCTCTAGCGGGGGCCTACAATGAGCAGTTCTTC
d_call: TRBD2
clone_size: many
v_call: TRBV6-5
cdr3_length: 15
j_call: TRBJ2-1

cdr3_aa: CASSPGTVASTDTQYF
cdr3_nt: TGTGCCAGCAGCCCCGGGACAGTAGCTAGCACAGATACGCAGTATTTT
d_call: TRBD1
clone_size: many
v_call: TRBV7-9
cdr3_length: 16
j_call: TRBJ2-3

cdr3_aa: CSARPSFSDGPSPLVSDTQYF
cdr3_nt: TGCAGTGCTAGACCCTCTTTTTCGGATGGGCCCAGCCCATTGGTCTCAGATACGCAGTATTTT
d_call: .
clone_size: few
v_call: TRBV20-1
cdr3_length: 21
j_call: TRBJ2-3

cdr3_aa: CASSPPTRLYEQYF
cdr3_nt: TGTGCCAGCTCACCACCGACACGCCTCTACGAGCAGTACTTC
d_call: .
clone_size: .
v_call: TRBV18
cdr3_length: 14
j_call: TRBJ2-7

cdr3_aa: CASSLERETPYEQYF
cdr3_nt: TGTGCCAGCAGCTTAGAGCGGGAAACCCCCTACGAGCAGTACTTC
d_call: TRBD2
clone_size: .
v_call: TRBV7-2
cdr3_length: 15
j_call: TRBJ2-7

cdr3_aa: CASSLKSGDQPQHF
cdr3_nt: TGCGCCAGCAGCTTGAAGTCCGGCGATCAGCCCCAGCATTTT
d_call: .
clone_size: many
v_call: TRBV5-1
cdr3_length: 14
j_call: TRBJ1-5

cdr3_aa: CSAKRDLSRETQYF
cdr3_nt: TGCAGTGCTAAAAGGGACCTCTCTAGAGAGACCCAGTACTTC
d_call: .
clone_size: .
v_call: TRBV20-1
cdr3_length: 14
j_call: TRBJ2-5

cdr3_aa: CASSLSLLGPYTEAFF
cdr3_nt: TGTGCCAGCAGCTTAAGTCTTCTGGGTCCGTACACTGAAGCTTTCTTT
d_call: .
clone_size: few
v_call: TRBV11-2
cdr3_length: 16
j_call: TRBJ1-1

cdr3_aa: CASSLAGTDYNEQFF
cdr3_nt: TGTGCCAGCAGCTTGGCCGGGACAGATTACAATGAGCAGTTCTTC
d_call: TRBD1
clone_size: .
v_call: TRBV5-5
cdr3_length: 15
j_call: TRBJ2-1

cdr3_aa: CSVSGRAQRSSYEQYF
cdr3_nt: TGCAGCGTTTCCGGCAGGGCCCAAAGGAGCTCCTACGAGCAGTACTTC
d_call: .
clone_size: few
v_call: TRBV29-1
cdr3_length: 16
j_call: TRBJ2-7

cdr3_aa: CAISVGNEKLFF
cdr3_nt: TGTGCCATCAGTGTAGGGAATGAAAAACTGTTTTTT
d_call: .
clone_size: many
v_call: TRBV10-3
cdr3_length: 12
j_call: TRBJ1-4

cdr3_aa: CASSVAGTSADEQFF
cdr3_nt: TGTGCCAGCAGCGTAGCCGGGACTAGCGCGGATGAGCAGTTCTTC
d_call: TRBD2
clone_size: few
v_call: TRBV9
cdr3_length: 15
j_call: TRBJ2-1

cdr3_aa: CASSPRVVLSDSSYEQYF
cdr3_nt: TGCGCCAGCAGCCCAAGGGTTGTGTTGAGCGATAGCTCCTACGAGCAGTACTTC
d_call: .
clone_size: few
v_call: TRBV4-1
cdr3_length: 18
j_call: TRBJ2-7